The clone carrying this T cell receptor beta chain was seen repeatedly, ten times or more. Its cognate antigen is unknown. The CDR3 spans 13 residues. Germline V lookup: CDR1 SGHTA, CDR2 FQGNSA. Trimming removed 1 base from V and 7 bases from J, with 8 bases in between. TCRdb processed the reads anew with MiXCR; each CDR3 protein has one entry. Of 200,000 or so distinct CDR3 sequences in the sample, about 20% were seen once. The source of the sample is a study of T cell repertoires in cytomegalovirus infection. Findings of the study overall: It was HLA-C-restricted CMV-specific TCR beta clonotypes that dominated the response ex vivo.

The clonotype originates from a human donor in good health (CMV status not recorded). Some clones in this sample may be carry-over from other donors' samples. The V and J genes are TRBV7-2 and TRBJ1-5; no clear D. The source material was PBMCs. The DNA for the CDR3 is TGTGCCAGCAGCTTAGACAGTCTCCAGCCCCAGCATTTT. Its translation: CASSLDSLQPQHF.